One sample yielded the 5 T cell receptor beta chains listed below, sequenced in a study of tumor and adjacent non-tumor tissue in lung cancer (dated by TCRdb to the late 2010s). RNA was isolated from bulk, unsorted tissue, and RNA quality was assessed with a NanoDrop ND-1000 and an Agilent 2100. Libraries were made using multiplex PCR. Sequencing used an Illumina HiSeq 2500. TCRbeta libraries were constructed through three rounds of nested PCR with primers (Table S4) according to protocols modified from ARM-PCR. TCRdb cleaned the public reads at Q25 with fastp, built clones with MiXCR and kept in-frame beta chains. Entries that share a CDR3 protein sequence are merged under the most common genes and DNA. The sample yields approximately 150,000 distinct CDR3 sequences; around 67% were counted once. The top ten constitute roughly 18% of the sample. The material sequenced was lung tumor tissue. Source of these receptors: a man in his sixties with small cell lung cancer.

As for this clonotype: At one end the junction does not follow the germline gene, possibly because of a read error. This chain connects TRBV6-1 to TRBJ1-2, with D perhaps TRBD1 (6 bases). CDR3 length equals 15 residues. Germline CDR1 MNHNS, CDR2 SASEGT. CDR3 protein: CAISEALPGDYGYTF. The CDR3 DNA sequence: TGTGCCATCAGTGAAGCGCTTCCAGGGGACTATGGCTACACCTTT.

The rearrangement links TRBV12-3 or TRBV12-4 to TRBJ2-7; no clear D gene. This CDR3 spans 13 amino acids. V shed 3 bases and J shed 4 bases, with 10 bases lying between them. The CDR3 reads CASSFRDSYEQYV. The CDR3, as DNA: TGTGCCAGCAGTTTTAGGGATTCGTACGAGCAGTACGTC.

The chain couples TRBV5-6 to TRBJ2-3; perhaps TRBD1 as D (6 bases). CDR3 size: 18 residues. Trimming removed 3 bases at V and 4 bases at J, with 24 bases between. CDR1 SGHDT and CDR2 YYEEEE come from the germline V gene. The CDR3, as DNA: TGTGCCAGCAGCTCAGCTGCCCATCTACAGGGCTGGGCAGATACGCAGTATTTT. Amino acid sequence: CASSSAAHLQGWADTQYF.

On this clonotype: The junction does not match germline at one end; this may be a read error. This chain uses TRBV11-2 with TRBJ2-1; no definite D call. Germline CDR1 reads SGHAT; CDR2 reads FQNNGV. The CDR3 spans 14 residues. The CDR3 DNA reads TGTGTCAGCAGCTTAGTGCGTGGTCAAATTGAGCAGTTCTTC. Protein sequence: CVSSLVRGQIEQFF.

The chain recombines TRBV6-1 with TRBJ2-2; 15 bases align to TRBD2. The germline CDR1 and CDR2 sequences are MNHNS and SASEGT. The CDR3 sequence is 17 residues long. J gave up 6 bases and V 6 bases, and 8 bases lay outside the gene matches. The CDR3 DNA reads as TGTGCCAGCAGCCCCAGTCGGACTAGCGGGAGGGCCGGGGAGCTGTTTTTT. Encoded protein: CASSPSRTSGRAGELFF.